Shown below are 14 T cell receptor beta chains from a single sample sequenced in a study of blood T cell repertoires in COVID-19. Repertoires were generated with immunoSEQ multiplex PCR, while TCRdb's copy carries only in-frame clones and drops some. Among more than 300,000 clones listed, about 87% were seen once. The sample taken for sequencing was peripheral blood. Every receptor here comes from a woman in her twenties or thirties with COVID-19, enrolled during active disease.

This sequence joins TRBV19 and TRBJ1-2; 7 bases match TRBD1. Germline CDR1 reads LNHDA; CDR2 reads SQIVND (reference sequence). V lost 3 bases to trimming and J lost 2 bases; unmatched junction nucleotides: 3. This CDR3 has 14 residues. Here the CDR3 reads CASSIGTVNYGYTF. CDR3 nucleotides: TGTGCCAGTAGTATTGGGACAGTAAACTATGGCTACACCTTC.

This chain uses TRBV5-8 with TRBJ2-5; TRBD1 matches at 7 bases. J gave up 5 bases and V 0 bases, and 7 bases lay outside the gene matches. CDR1 is SGHTS and CDR2 is YDEGEE in the germline V gene. This CDR3 contains 15 residues. The CDR3 DNA reads TGTGCCAGCAGCTTGGTCGGGACAGTGGGGGAGACCCAGTACTTC. This sequence encodes CASSLVGTVGETQYF.

The J gene is TRBJ2-3, the V gene TRBV5-1; D is possibly TRBD1 (6 bases). In germline, CDR1 is SGHRS, CDR2 YFSETQ. V shed 3 bases and J shed 0 bases, with 11 bases lying between them. This CDR3 spans 15 amino acids. CDR3 bases: TGCGCCAGCAGCTCCGGGACAACGAGCACAGATACGCAGTATTTT. As protein: CASSSGTTSTDTQYF.

The chain has TRBV28 and TRBJ1-4; 8 bases agree with TRBD1. The germline V gene has CDR1 MDHEN and CDR2 SYDVKM. V shed 5 bases and J 10 bases; nucleotides not matched to a gene: 15. The CDR3 covers 16 residues. CDR3: CASSQKPGQVLGKLFF. In DNA, the CDR3 is TGTGCCAGCAGTCAAAAACCGGGACAGGTGCTCGGAAAACTGTTTTTT.

The chain carries TRBV30 and TRBJ1-4, with 11 bases aligning to TRBD1. Looked up from germline, CDR1 is GTSNPN and CDR2 is SVGIG (reference sequence). The trim removed 3 bases at V and 10 bases at J, leaving 10 bases unmatched. CDR3 length: 15 amino acids. For the CDR3, the DNA is TGTGCCTGGAGAGGGACAGGGGGACCGCCAGGAAAACTGTTTTTT. Its protein is CAWRGTGGPPGKLFF. Together with reference TRBV30 and TRBJ1-4, the CDR3 gives the full variable domain: SQTIHQWPATLVQPVGSPLSLECTVEGTSNPNLYWYRQAAGRGLQLLFYSVGIGQISSEVPQNLSASRPQDRQFILSSKKLLLSDSGFYLCAWRGTGGPPGKLFFGSGTQLSVL.

This clone was counted a single time. The gene calls are TRBV3-1 (or the pseudogene TRBV3-2) and TRBJ1-5; 9 positions match TRBD1. Germline V lookup: CDR1 LGHDT, CDR2 YNNKEL (reference sequence). CDR3 length equals 20 residues. The trim removed 5 bases at V and 6 bases at J, leaving 23 bases unmatched. The CDR3: CASSYAGTGLGPLIRQPQHF. The DNA of the CDR3 is TGTGCCAGCAGCTACGCAGGGACAGGGCTGGGTCCCTTGATCCGTCAGCCCCAGCATTTT.

The chain uses TRBV3-1 (or the pseudogene TRBV3-2) and TRBJ2-2, with a weak D call TRBD1 (5 bases). The CDR3 is made up of 17 amino acids. Germline V gene data show CDR1 as LGHDT and CDR2 as YNNKEL (reference sequence). Trimming took off 3 bases at V and 4 bases at J, with 18 bases between the two ends. The CDR3 DNA sequence: TGTGCCAGCAGCCATCCAAGGGGCCCGAACGGCACCGGGGAGCTGTTTTTT. The encoded protein is CASSHPRGPNGTGELFF.

This clone was observed once. This chain connects TRBV13 to TRBJ2-1, with 11 nucleotides matching TRBD1. The trim removed 4 bases at V and 9 bases at J, leaving 5 bases unmatched. The CDR3 extends over 14 amino acids. The germline CDR1 and CDR2 sequences are PRHDT and FYEKMQ (reference sequence). CDR3 DNA: TGTGCCAGCAGCTCCGGACAGGGGGCGGGTGAGCAGTTCTTC. Translating it yields CASSSGQGAGEQFF.

J is TRBJ2-2 and V is TRBV5-1; a possible D gene is TRBD2 (6 bases). The V gene's germline CDR1 is SGHRS and CDR2 YFSETQ. Trimming shortened V by 0 bases and J by 4 bases, and 19 bases separated the two germline ends. The CDR3 runs 18 residues. Written as DNA, the CDR3 is TGCGCCAGCAGCTTGGTGGGTAGTCGACTAGATTCCACCGGGGAGCTGTTTTTT. Protein product: CASSLVGSRLDSTGELFF.

The V gene is TRBV7-9, the J gene TRBJ1-6; no firm D call. Germline CDR1 SEHNR, CDR2 FQNEAQ (reference sequence). This CDR3 comprises 11 residues. The V gene lost 5 bases and the J gene lost 14 bases, with 10 bases spanning the gap. The CDR3 nucleotides read TGTGCCAGCAGCCTCCAAGAGACCCTCCACTTT. The encoded protein is CASSLQETLHF. The complete variable domain, with remaining parts taken from reference TRBV7-9 and TRBJ1-6, reads DTGVSQNPRHKITKRGQNVTFRCDPISEHNRLYWYRQTLGQGPEFLTYFQNEAQLEKSRLLSDRFSAERPKGSFSTLEIQRTEQGDSAMYLCASSLQETLHFGNGTRLTVT.

This chain joins TRBV6-1 and TRBJ2-7; perhaps TRBD2 as D (6 bases). V lost 2 bases, J lost 2 bases, and 13 bases lay in between. Germline V lookup: CDR1 MNHNS, CDR2 SASEGT. The CDR3 extends over 15 amino acids. Here the CDR3 DNA reads TGTGCCAGCAGTGAAATTCGGGACTCCCCCTACGAGCAGTACTTC. Translating it yields CASSEIRDSPYEQYF.

The rearrangement links TRBV5-1 to TRBJ1-3, with 8 bases lining up with TRBD1. Germline assignment: CDR1 SGHRS and CDR2 YFSETQ. This CDR3 contains 14 residues. Losses at the gene ends were 2 bases for V and 2 bases for J; bases not matched to a gene: 0. The CDR3 bases are TGCGCCAGCAGCTTACAGGGGGCTGGAAACACCATATATTTT. Translated, it gives CASSLQGAGNTIYF.

This chain links TRBV2 with TRBJ2-3; TRBD2 agrees at 12 bases. The germline V gene has CDR1 SNHLY and CDR2 FYNNEI. CDR3 length: 17 amino acids. Trimming removed 5 bases from V and 1 base from J; junction bases left unmatched: 7. The CDR3 sequence is CASSKRLAGVRTDTQYF. The CDR3 region has the DNA TGTGCCAGCAGTAAGAGACTAGCGGGGGTTCGCACAGATACGCAGTATTTT. Looking up the rest from reference TRBV2 and TRBJ2-3 gives the full variable domain: EPEVTQTPSHQVTQMGQEVILRCVPISNHLYFYWYRQILGQKVEFLVSFYNNEISEKSEIFDDQFSVERPDGSNFTLKIRSTKLEDSAMYFCASSKRLAGVRTDTQYFGPGTRLTVL.

This chain uses TRBV19 with TRBJ2-6; D remains unclear. Germline lookup yields CDR1 LNHDA and CDR2 SQIVND (reference sequence). V shed 5 bases and J shed 4 bases, with 9 bases lying between them. The length of the CDR3 is 14 residues. CDR3 nucleotides: TGTGCCAGTAGTCTCCTTCTGGGGGCCAACGTCCTGACTTTC. It translates to CASSLLLGANVLTF.